Presented here are 10 T cell receptor beta chains from one specimen sequenced in a study of T cells after yellow fever vaccination. TCRdb reprocessed the 5' RACE reads with MiXCR, giving one entry per CDR3 protein. The sample records about 170,000 distinct CDR3 sequences, approximately 11% being singletons. The sample was CD8+ T cells sorted from PBMCs, taken 15 days after the yellow fever booster vaccination. All receptors come from a man aged 18 to 35 who received the YFV17D yellow fever vaccine.

This rearrangement joins TRBV12-3 or TRBV12-4 to TRBJ1-5; TRBD1 is a possible D gene (5 bases). The V gene lost 3 bases and the J gene lost 7 bases, with 13 bases spanning the gap. The CDR3 runs 14 residues. CDR3 loop: CASSFEGIGQPQHF. In nucleotides, the CDR3 is TGTGCCAGCAGTTTTGAGGGGATAGGGCAGCCCCAGCATTTT.

The rearrangement uses TRBV28 and TRBJ2-7; D is ambiguous. V lost 7 bases and J 0 bases, leaving 10 bases between the germline ends. Germline lookup yields CDR1 MDHEN and CDR2 SYDVKM. The CDR3 has 13 residues. Written as DNA, the CDR3 is TGTGCCAGCACCTCCTTTAGCTCCTACGAGCAGTACGTC. This translates into CASTSFSSYEQYV.

This clonotype has a count of ten or more. This chain uses TRBV4-3 with TRBJ2-7; 7 bases map to TRBD2. Germline loops: CDR1 LGHNA, CDR2 YSLEER. J gave up 7 bases and V 2 bases, and 2 bases lay outside the gene matches. This CDR3 comprises 12 residues. CDR3 in DNA: TGCGCCAGCAGCCAAAACGGGAGGGAGCAGTACTTC. Translating it yields CASSQNGREQYF.

The V call is TRBV7-2, the J call TRBJ1-3, with D unclear. The CDR3 has 12 amino acids. Germline V CDR1 and CDR2: SGHTA, FQGNSA. The V gene lost 5 bases and the J gene lost 4 bases, with 6 bases spanning the gap. This CDR3 reads CASSLVGNTIYF. CDR3 nucleotides: TGTGCCAGCAGCCTGGTGGGAAACACCATATATTTT.

The chain combines TRBV6-5 with TRBJ2-5, with D unclear. The CDR3 is made up of 14 amino acids. Germline V CDR1 and CDR2: MNHEY, SVGAGI. The V end was cut by 8 bases, the J end by 4 bases, with 17 bases between. Written as DNA, the CDR3 is TGTGCCAGCCGTACGCTGGGATTTAGAGAGACCCAGTACTTC. Translating gives CASRTLGFRETQYF.

This clonotype was seen only a few times. This chain joins TRBV19 and TRBJ2-3; 7 bases are a match to TRBD2. Germline CDR1 reads LNHDA; CDR2 reads SQIVND (reference sequence). The V gene end was trimmed by 7 bases and the J gene end by 5 bases; junction bases not matched to a gene: 6. This CDR3 is built from 13 residues. The CDR3 reads CASNSGGGDTQYF. DNA of the CDR3: TGTGCCAGTAATTCGGGGGGAGGAGATACGCAGTATTTT. The variable domain in full, completed from reference TRBV19 and TRBJ2-3, reads DGGITQSPKYLFRKEGQNVTLSCEQNLNHDAMYWYRQDPGQGLRLIYYSQIVNDFQKGDIAEGYSVSREKKESFPLTVTSAQKNPTAFYLCASNSGGGDTQYFGPGTRLTVL.

The V and J genes are TRBV20-1 and TRBJ2-3, with 8 bases identical to TRBD1. V lost 8 bases to trimming and J lost 4 bases; unmatched junction nucleotides: 2. Germline V gives CDR1 DFQATT, CDR2 SNEGSKA (reference sequence). CDR3 length: 11 residues. The CDR3 DNA sequence: TGCAGTCCCAGGGGGCCAGATACGCAGTATTTT. Protein sequence: CSPRGPDTQYF.

This clonotype was seen at least ten times. This chain uses TRBV20-1 with TRBJ1-2, with a tentative D call TRBD1 (6 bases). Germline assignment: CDR1 DFQATT and CDR2 SNEGSKA (reference sequence). The V end lost 0 bases, the J end lost 5 bases, and 16 bases lay between the germline ends. This CDR3 region has 15 residues. In DNA form, the CDR3 reads TGCAGTGCTAGAGATCGGACAGATGTCCCTTATGGCTACACCTTC. Protein: CSARDRTDVPYGYTF.

CDR3 amino acids: CASSSTGTRYNEQFF. CDR3 nucleotide sequence: TGTGCCAGCAGCTCAACGGGGACTAGATACAATGAGCAGTTCTTC. V and J are TRBV7-9 and TRBJ2-1; 8 nucleotides agree with TRBD2. CDR1 and CDR2 from the germline V gene are SEHNR and FQNEAQ (reference sequence). There are 15 residues in the CDR3. With V trimmed by 4 bases and J by 4 bases, 6 bases remained unmatched.

V usage is TRBV5-1 and J usage is TRBJ2-7; possible D gene TRBD1, 6 bases. The V gene's germline CDR1 is SGHRS and CDR2 YFSETQ. The CDR3 is made up of 14 amino acids. The V end lost 3 bases, the J end lost 0 bases, and 10 bases lay between the germline ends. CDR3 DNA sequence: TGCGCCAGCAGCTCCACAGGGATCTCCTACGAGCAGTACTTC. Its translation: CASSSTGISYEQYF.